The TCR beta chain described here comes from a study of patients and donors after allogeneic stem cell transplantation. MiXCR was run by TCRdb on the RT-PCR reads, yielding one entry per CDR3 protein. The sample has about 25,000 distinct CDR3 sequences; about 8% are singletons. This clonotype occurred many times. The receptor's source is a human donor who was either an allogeneic HSCT recipient or a stem cell or donor lymphocyte infusion donor (not recorded which). It is not recorded whose cells these are; they may come from a transplant donor. Sequenced sample: blood, either unsorted or a sorted T cell fraction (not recorded which).

CDR3 in amino acids: CAISETGTGSTDTQYF. Written as DNA, the CDR3 is TGTGCCATCAGTGAGACCGGGACAGGTAGCACAGATACGCAGTATTTT. J is TRBJ2-3 and V is TRBV10-3; 8 positions match TRBD1. This CDR3 spans 16 amino acids. J was trimmed by 0 bases and V by 2 bases; bases with no gene match: 4. Germline lookup yields CDR1 ENHRY and CDR2 SYGVKD.